This paragraph covers one T cell receptor beta chain sequence. Its antigen is currently not known. Base qualities are not provided; no much larger clone lies one nucleotide away. These data originate in a study of cytomegalovirus exposure and HLA in healthy donors (dated by TCRdb to 2015 to 2018). At the level of the whole study: According to an earlier analysis of a few hundred of the donors, about 179 million T cells yielded some 120 million unique TCR beta sequences and roughly 280 Gb of sequence data. Approximately 310 gigabases of sequencing data and 80 million or so unique TCR sequences were included in an early release covering under 650 HLA-typed donors. The genetic ancestry cluster associated with self-reported Caucasian donors included roughly four fifths of the approximately 410 genotyped donors. The study aimed to test whether cataloging public T cell receptors could reveal signatures of past pathogen exposure. The study profiled the T cell repertoires of around 700 subjects by immunosequencing and related them to cytomegalovirus serostatus. Besides the first cohort of roughly 640 subjects, a separate validation cohort made up of over 100 different subjects was used. To predict cytomegalovirus infection status, the study brought together high-throughput TCR immunosequencing, statistical association of individual TCRs with disease status, and machine learning. In a later analysis, previously published TCR beta repertoires from 670 or so donors were re-analyzed and high-resolution HLA genotyping was added so that TCR occurrence patterns could be studied. The later analysis used no new phenotypic data to find candidate immune exposures, relying instead on TCR beta sequences and their occurrence across donors. An earlier analysis of more than 450 of the donors used high-throughput TCR beta sequencing to judge whether each TCR beta V gene segment behaved as functional or pseudogenic. Donor age, sex, ethnicity and CMV serostatus were compiled together with the repertoire data. Genome-wide SNP genotypes for about three fifths of the 666 donors were used in a later genetic analysis, which treated that subset as a discovery cohort. All discovery cohort repertoires had been generated using a single sequencing platform. HLA typing included class I and class II loci at four-digit resolution. Typing coverage varied by locus: 629-630 donors for A, B, C, DRB1 and DQB1; around 560 for DQA1; around 610 for DPA1; around 490 for DPB1. Because of strong linkage in the cohort, roughly five DR-DQ haplotypes were treated as single units for association and clustering. Across about 370 genotyped donors of the cohort, an average of 235,054 unique TCR beta nucleotide sequences per donor were sequenced, and approximately 17% of those sequences were non-productive.

The cohort was made up of around 720 healthy bone marrow donors. Cohort members were all nominally healthy when sampled, although unrecorded immune exposures were likely present. The donor was CMV seronegative and was included in the group of around 320 seronegative cohort members. A peripheral blood sample was provided by each donor, and peripheral blood mononuclear cells were used for TCR beta sequencing. The Qiagen DNeasy Blood Extraction Kit was used to extract genomic DNA from the blood cell samples. General study outcomes and caveats: The earlier analysis of approximately 560 of the donors excluded roughly 17 rarely observed V segments, including chromosome 9 orphons, because counts were too low. In an earlier analysis of roughly 500 of the donors, most TCR beta V segments appeared in productive rearrangements about 87% or about 30% of the time, broadly matching IMGT annotations. According to the authors, the approach could potentially be generalized to other disease states and immunological phenotypes. In a later analysis, most CMV-associated TCR beta chains were found to appear HLA-restricted, with HLA associations seemingly driven largely by CMV exposure. Correlated functional status among segregating V segments might reflect linkage disequilibrium, but an unknown experimental factor could not be ruled out. The classifier was reported to diagnose cytomegalovirus status with high specificity and sensitivity in both the original cohort and the validation cohort. A later genetic analysis reported fewer N-insertions in productive TCRs among donors in an Asian-associated ancestry cluster than the roughly 690-donor mean. Only TCR beta chains were sequenced in this cohort, and the absence of alpha or paired-chain data limited detectable features. A later analysis found that TCR association rates varied across HLA loci, with DRB1 alleles showing the most associated TCRs and HLA-C alleles the fewest. Presence/absence analyses assumed roughly uniform sequencing depth across donors, an assumption that may not hold. A cluster of highly shared sequence variants was judged likely to be a technical artifact of the sequencing pipeline. Strong co-occurrence of HLA alleles, especially DR and DQ, made assigning TCR associations to individual alleles difficult. A total of about 150 TCR beta chains were listed by the study as associated with cytomegalovirus. A few of the identified cytomegalovirus-associated TCR beta chains were confirmed in vitro to be specific for cytomegalovirus antigens. In a later analysis, HLA-associated TCR beta chains showed more clonal expansion and lower generation probabilities than non-associated chains that were equally common. HLA typing was unavailable for some donors at each locus, so association tests used only the typed subset. At a false discovery rate of 0.05, a later analysis linked 16,000 or so TCR beta sequences to specific HLA alleles. A further reported finding was that TCR beta sequences accurately predicted the HLA-A and HLA-B alleles for most subjects in the first cohort. Several of the top co-occurrence clusters appeared to be linked to parvovirus B19, influenza, CMV and Epstein-Barr virus, according to a later analysis. The 87-base-pair reads could not distinguish some IMGT-functional V segments, including TRBV6-2 and TRBV6-3, so those segments were excluded. While some public TCRs were present in many individuals, most TCR sequences turned up only very rarely across donors. In a later genetic analysis, a missense DCLRE1C variant was associated with V-gene and J-gene trimming of TCR beta chains, and the association was replicated in an independent cohort. The only immune exposure information available for the cohort was CMV serostatus.

Libraries were built with the immunoSEQ multiplex PCR assay. For the multiplex PCR, a mixture combining 60 forward primers for TCR Vbeta segments and 13 reverse primers for TCR Jbeta segments was used. A multiplex PCR assay on genomic DNA amplified the CDR3 region of rearranged TCR beta genes. The Illumina HiSeq System was used to sequence the amplified TCR beta libraries as 87-base-pair reads. As for how the authors treated the data: In a later analysis, roughly 80 million unique TCR beta chains were counted across the roughly 610 repertoires, and roughly 11 million of these chains were shared by at least two donors. Raw reads were error-corrected and collapsed into unique sequences by a nearest-neighbor algorithm in which closely related sequences were merged to remove PCR and sequencing errors. V, D and J gene segments were assigned by aligning CDR3 sequences to IMGT reference sequences. Each retained sequence needed at least a six-nucleotide match to both a V gene segment and a J gene segment. Rearrangements were classified as productive when the CDR3 lacked stop codons and remained in frame with V and J, and all other rearrangements were classified as non-productive. CDR3 was defined according to IMGT convention as the region running from the second conserved V-encoded cysteine to the conserved J-encoded phenylalanine. The earlier analysis of some 580 of the donors excluded any sequence lacking an unambiguous match to a single V gene segment. In an earlier analysis of approximately 590 of the donors, V segments were called functional above 56.7% productive rearrangements and were called segregating when the between-donor standard deviation exceeded 5%. A statistical classification framework was developed to diagnose cytomegalovirus status using the catalog of TCR beta chain sequences. A later analysis assigned V and J genes by comparing TCR nucleotide sequences with IMGT/GENE-DB human TR gene sequences. A later analysis assigned CDR3 sequences and most-parsimonious VDJ recombination scenarios with the TCRdist pipeline. In a later analysis, each TCR beta chain was defined by its CDR3 amino acid sequence together with its V-gene family, and reads without a unique V-gene family were excluded. To address suspected cross-contamination and a sequencing artifact, a later analysis removed approximately 590 highly shared, low-generation-probability nucleotide sequences. In a later analysis, a clonal expansion index was calculated for each public chain from normalized within-repertoire ranks of inferred template counts. Generation probabilities in a later analysis came from a VDJ recombination model fitted to out-of-frame rearrangements, and those results were checked against IGoR. Hypergeometric tests were used in a later analysis to score TCR-TCR, TCR-HLA and TCR-CMV co-occurrence, with a repertoire-size bias correction applied to the TCR pairs. A later analysis estimated false discovery rates by permuting HLA or CMV assignments 20 times. A later analysis grouped co-occurring TCRs with DBSCAN, adding TCRdist sequence similarity when clustering within HLA-allele-positive subsets. Repertoires with fewer than 30,000 or more than 120,000 public chains were left out of co-occurrence clustering, as were five repertoires with anomalous nucleotide sharing. Entries here come from immuneACCESS through TCRdb and include only in-frame sequences with V and J called. Some clones fail to appear in such tables; in the studies checked, an unresolved V gene covers under half of the shortfall, and the cause of the remainder is unknown. V and J calls plus clone size are reproduced from that table; the DNA served to infer D and trimming. The sample table shows around 170,000 clones, and over 75% are seen once. In total, the top ten clones hold roughly 2% of the sample.

From the germline V gene, CDR1 is SNHLY and CDR2 is FYNNEI. The junction carries 8 bases between V and J, which are trimmed by 4 bases and 4 bases respectively. The CDR3 runs 13 amino acids, cysteine and phenylalanine included. The entry retains the CDR3 DNA only, 39 bases that are in frame from base 1. The clonotype originates from a woman in her 30s in good health and CMV-seronegative. The sequence links TRBV2 to TRBJ1-5; no confident D gene assignment can be made. The sample comprised PBMCs. The nucleotide sequence reads TGTGCCAGCAGTGTGTATCCTAATCAGCCCCAGCATTTT. Its protein reads: CASSVYPNQPQHF.